This is a list of T cell receptor beta chains from one sample in a study of T-cell memory formation after mild COVID-19. In TCRdb, the 5' RACE reads were re-called with MiXCR into one record per CDR3 protein. The top ten hold approximately 2.1% of the sample, which has 140,000 or so distinct CDR3 sequences, approximately 6% seen once. Material: PBMCs or a T cell subset sorted from them (not recorded which). These receptors originate from an adult woman who had mild COVID-19 (a few samples of this study predate the infection). Cell type and time point are not known. Each CDR3 is given with its conserved first and last residue. Fields, in order: J gene, D gene, clone size, V gene, CDR3 protein, CDR3 DNA. A D gene is named only where the DNA matches it firmly. Expanded clones are given a class, and other clones once, few, many or no size at all.

>TRBJ2-3|TRBD2|many|TRBV6-5
CASSYSPPGLAGGAVTDTQYF
TGTGCCAGCAGTTACTCACCTCCGGGACTAGCGGGGGGAGCGGTCACAGATACGCAGTATTTT
>TRBJ2-1|TRBD2|many|TRBV5-6
CASSPGVPRGSGDEQFF
TGTGCCAGCAGCCCCGGGGTCCCACGGGGAAGCGGGGATGAGCAGTTCTTC
>TRBJ2-2|NA|few|TRBV7-2
CASSWDRYTGELFF
TGTGCCAGCAGCTGGGACCGATACACCGGGGAGCTGTTTTTT
>TRBJ2-2|NA|NA|TRBV9
CASRALQGSGELFF
TGTGCCAGCAGAGCTCTCCAGGGCTCCGGGGAGCTGTTTTTT
>TRBJ2-1|TRBD2|many|TRBV12-5
CASGFLAGGRLGEQFF
TGTGCTAGTGGTTTTTTAGCGGGAGGACGATTAGGTGAGCAGTTCTTC
>TRBJ1-2|NA|NA|TRBV20-1
CSARVAQGYGYTF
TGCAGTGCTAGAGTTGCTCAGGGCTATGGCTACACCTTC
>TRBJ2-2|NA|many|TRBV29-1
CSVPGKVDTGELFF
TGCAGCGTTCCAGGGAAGGTTGACACCGGGGAGCTGTTTTTT
>TRBJ2-1|TRBD2|many|TRBV30
CAWRTRREGRYEQFF
TGTGCCTGGAGGACGAGGCGGGAGGGAAGGTATGAGCAGTTCTTC
>TRBJ2-7|NA|many|TRBV9
CASSVGGEVEQYF
TGTGCCAGCAGCGTAGGGGGAGAGGTAGAGCAGTACTTC
>TRBJ2-7|NA|few|TRBV19
CASSARQANYEQYF
TGTGCCAGTAGTGCCCGACAGGCAAACTACGAGCAGTACTTC
>TRBJ2-1|TRBD2|many|TRBV7-3
CASSSGLSSYNEQFF
TGTGCCAGCAGCTCGGGACTAAGCTCCTACAATGAGCAGTTCTTC
>TRBJ1-5|NA|NA|TRBV6-6
CASSTRYSNQPQHF
TGTGCCAGCAGCACGAGGTATAGCAATCAGCCCCAGCATTTT
>TRBJ1-6|TRBD1|many|TRBV7-9
CASSLGQGNTPLHF
TGTGCCAGCAGCTTGGGACAGGGAAATACACCCCTCCACTTT
>TRBJ2-7|NA|NA|TRBV27
CASSFLRASYEQYF
TGTGCCAGCAGTTTCTTGCGGGCCTCCTACGAGCAGTACTTC
>TRBJ2-3|TRBD1|NA|TRBV4-1
CASSPHDRGRADTQYF
TGCGCCAGCAGCCCCCACGACAGGGGGAGGGCAGATACGCAGTATTTT
>TRBJ2-5|NA|few|TRBV11-2
CASSRPGGRNGETQYF
TGTGCCAGCAGCCGCCCCGGAGGCCGGAATGGAGAGACCCAGTACTTC
>TRBJ2-3|NA|many|TRBV7-2
CASSLDQGVGTDTQYF
TGTGCCAGCAGCTTAGATCAAGGAGTTGGTACAGATACGCAGTATTTT
>TRBJ2-2|NA|few|TRBV9
CASSATPTGNTGELFF
TGTGCCAGCAGCGCCACCCCGACAGGGAACACCGGGGAGCTGTTTTTT
>TRBJ2-1|NA|once|TRBV5-1
CASSLNPAGSSYNEQFF
TGCGCCAGCAGCTTGAACCCCGCGGGGAGCTCCTACAATGAGCAGTTCTTC
>TRBJ1-2|NA|many|TRBV30
CASDRTPYGYTF
TGTGCCTCCGACAGGACCCCTTATGGCTACACCTTC
>TRBJ2-2|NA|many|TRBV5-1
CASSSTLSVGELFF
TGCGCCAGCAGCTCAACACTAAGCGTGGGGGAGCTGTTTTTT
>TRBJ1-5|NA|many|TRBV7-2
CASSLGGFNQPQHF
TGTGCCAGCAGCTTAGGGGGGTTCAATCAGCCCCAGCATTTT
>TRBJ2-7|NA|NA|TRBV4-3
CASSQESGGTYEQYF
TGCGCCAGCAGCCAAGAGTCGGGCGGAACCTACGAGCAGTACTTC
>TRBJ1-1|NA|few|TRBV12-3/TRBV12-4
CASSSAANTEAFF
TGTGCCAGCAGCTCGGCAGCGAACACTGAAGCTTTCTTT